The present T cell receptor (beta chain) was sequenced within a study of cytomegalovirus exposure and HLA in healthy donors. Study-level background: Among the roughly 430 genotyped donors, 65% to 90% were placed in the Caucasian-associated ancestry cluster.

General study results and limits: Other equally common chains were less clonally expanded than HLA-associated TCR beta chains, a later analysis showed.

PCR employed 60 Vbeta and 13 Jbeta primers. TCRdb's table, derived via immunoSEQ multiplex PCR, lists solely in-frame clones and lacks some. The table includes some 90,000 clones, about 75% detected once. With regard to this clone: The antigen is undetermined.

Germline V gene data show CDR1 as GTSNPN and CDR2 as SVGIG (reference sequence). The V gene end was trimmed by 4 bases and the J gene end by 4 bases; junction bases not matched to a gene: 6. CDR3 size: 14 residues. This receptor was taken from a female donor in good health and CMV-seronegative. The chain links TRBV30 to TRBJ1-5, with 8 bases matching TRBD1. The sequenced sample consisted of PBMCs. The CDR3 region is CAWTPRGRNQPQHF. CDR3 nucleotide sequence: TGTGCCTGGACTCCCAGGGGGCGGAATCAGCCCCAGCATTTT.